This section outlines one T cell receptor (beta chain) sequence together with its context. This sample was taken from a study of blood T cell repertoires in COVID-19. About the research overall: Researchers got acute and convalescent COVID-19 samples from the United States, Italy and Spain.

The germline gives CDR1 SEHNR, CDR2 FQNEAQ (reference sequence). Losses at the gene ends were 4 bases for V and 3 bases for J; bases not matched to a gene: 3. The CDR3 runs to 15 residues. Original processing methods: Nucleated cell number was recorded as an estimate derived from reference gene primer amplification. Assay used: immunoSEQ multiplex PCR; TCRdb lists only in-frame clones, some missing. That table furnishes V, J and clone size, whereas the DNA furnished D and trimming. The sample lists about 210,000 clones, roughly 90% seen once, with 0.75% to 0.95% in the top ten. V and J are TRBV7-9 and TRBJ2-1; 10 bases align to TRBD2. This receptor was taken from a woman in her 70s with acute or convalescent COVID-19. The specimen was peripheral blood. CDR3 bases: TGTGCCAGCAGCTCGTTAGCGGGGGGCTACAATGAGCAGTTCTTC. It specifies CASSSLAGGYNEQFF.